Listed here are 5 T cell receptor beta chains from one sample, sequenced in a study of blood T cells in healthy people across ages. With a J-beta primer mix and a sample-barcoded 5' primer, a second PCR ran roughly 6 to 11 cycles. TCRdb reprocessed the 5' RACE reads with MiXCR, giving one entry per CDR3 protein. The sample holds more than 500,000 distinct CDR3 sequences, roughly 29% seen once. Sample: blood. All receptors derive from a woman aged 70-85 years in good health.

The V and J genes are TRBV5-1 and TRBJ1-2, with TRBD1 identical over 8 bases. The CDR3 spans 15 residues. Trimming at V came to 0 bases and at J to 5 bases, leaving 6 bases not matched to a gene. In germline, CDR1 is SGHRS, CDR2 YFSETQ. Here the CDR3 DNA reads TGCGCCAGCAGCTTGGTGGCGGGACAGGCGTATGGCTACACCTTC. Protein product: CASSLVAGQAYGYTF.

This clonotype was seen a few times. The chain couples TRBV9 to TRBJ2-3; perhaps TRBD1 as D (6 bases). Germline CDR1 is SGDLS and CDR2 is YYNGEE. The CDR3 runs to 15 residues. Trimming took off 0 bases at V and 2 bases at J, with 10 bases between the two ends. In DNA, the CDR3 is TGTGCCAGCAGCGTAGGGGGGCGCGACACAGATACGCAGTATTTT. The encoded protein is CASSVGGRDTDTQYF.

The CDR3 DNA reads as TGTGCCAGCAGCTTATATAGCGGCTACACAGATACGCAGTATTTT. Residues: CASSLYSGYTDTQYF. This sequence joins TRBV7-2 and TRBJ2-3, with D possibly being TRBD2 (6 bases). The CDR3 covers 15 residues. The V gene lost 2 bases and the J gene lost 2 bases, with 11 bases spanning the gap. The V gene's germline CDR1 is SGHTA and CDR2 FQGNSA.

The chain employs TRBV7-3 and TRBJ2-3; 12 bases map to TRBD2. CDR1 is SGHTA, CDR2 FQGTGA, per germline. This CDR3 has 18 residues. The J segment lost 2 bases and the V segment lost 4 bases, leaving 10 bases of the junction unmatched. The CDR3 here is CASSSRLTSGGYTDTQYF. The CDR3 bases are TGTGCCAGCAGCTCCCGATTGACTAGCGGGGGTTACACAGATACGCAGTATTTT.

V is TRBV12-3 or TRBV12-4 and J is TRBJ2-7, with 9 nucleotides matching TRBD1. Trimming cost V 4 bases and J 6 bases; bases outside gene matches: 7. The CDR3 covers 14 residues. CDR3 DNA sequence: TGTGCCAGCAGTTCCAGGGACAGGGAACCCGAGCAGTACTTC. Translating it yields CASSSRDREPEQYF.